The rows below give T cell receptor beta chains drawn from one sample of a study of cytomegalovirus exposure and HLA in healthy donors. The repertoire was sequenced with immunoSEQ multiplex PCR; TCRdb's copy has only in-frame clones and lacks some. This sample yields about 130,000 clones, of which approximately 75% are seen a single time; approximately 4% belongs to the top ten. Material for sequencing was PBMCs. These TCRs come from a man aged 50 or older in good health and CMV-seropositive. Each CDR3 is given with its conserved first and last residue. Fields, in order: clone size, J gene, V gene, CDR3 protein. Only part of the rows carry a size: once, few, many, or a class if the clone is expanded.

abundance: .; j_gene: TRBJ1-2; v_gene: TRBV9; CDR3aa: CASSVESGGYNGYTF
abundance: once; j_gene: TRBJ1-3; v_gene: TRBV18; CDR3aa: CASSLAGDSGNTIYF
abundance: .; j_gene: TRBJ1-1; v_gene: TRBV6-1; CDR3aa: CASLWGTANTEAFF
abundance: .; j_gene: TRBJ2-2; v_gene: TRBV18; CDR3aa: CASSPLTAVNTGELFF
abundance: once; j_gene: TRBJ1-2; v_gene: TRBV15; CDR3aa: CATSRGADIYGYTF
abundance: .; j_gene: TRBJ1-1; v_gene: TRBV9; CDR3aa: CASSAGTGDRRNTEAFF
abundance: .; j_gene: TRBJ2-5; v_gene: TRBV5-1; CDR3aa: CASNNNRQETQYF
abundance: .; j_gene: TRBJ1-4; v_gene: TRBV4-2; CDR3aa: CASSQVEQGPEKLFF
abundance: .; j_gene: TRBJ2-2; v_gene: TRBV6-1; CDR3aa: CATKTGGSNTGELFF
abundance: .; j_gene: TRBJ1-4; v_gene: TRBV9; CDR3aa: CASSVGDLGASPNEKLFF
abundance: once; j_gene: TRBJ1-4; v_gene: TRBV19; CDR3aa: CASRDQGEKLFF
abundance: .; j_gene: TRBJ2-3; v_gene: TRBV4-2; CDR3aa: CASSLAGSTDTQYF
abundance: .; j_gene: TRBJ2-7; v_gene: TRBV6-5; CDR3aa: CASSSDRANEQYF
abundance: .; j_gene: TRBJ1-3; v_gene: TRBV11-2; CDR3aa: CASSLDRVHTGNTIYF
abundance: .; j_gene: TRBJ2-5; v_gene: TRBV4-3; CDR3aa: CASSQLASGTWETQYF
abundance: .; j_gene: TRBJ2-1; v_gene: TRBV28; CDR3aa: CASSLESSYNEQFF